The source of this T cell receptor (beta chain) is a study of control samples from healthy donors and cancer patients. Only in-frame clones appear in the TCRdb table, and some are missing; sequencing was by immunoSEQ multiplex PCR. Altogether about 130,000 clones are present, 80% to 95% being singletons, with the ten largest covering 2% to 3%. Material for sequencing was blood. This clonotype was sampled from a man in his forties or fifties in good health.

DNA for the CDR3: TGTGCCAGCAGCTTTTCTAAACTCAAATCCCTAACGAACACCGGGGAGCTGTTTTTT. It encodes CASSFSKLKSLTNTGELFF. This chain connects TRBV5-5 to TRBJ2-2; D call uncertain. Germline lookup yields CDR1 SGHKS and CDR2 YYEKEE (reference sequence). The CDR3 spans 19 residues. Deletions cut 2 bases from V and 0 bases from J, with 20 bases between.